The sequence of this TCR beta chain was determined in a study of shared clonotypes between healthy human individuals. Notes on the study in general: Sorted-subset samples were not fully sequenced, rarefaction indicated.

There are 14 residues in the CDR3. Germline assignment: CDR1 LNHNV and CDR2 YYDKDF (reference sequence). CD45RO+ cells went into CD8 memory alongside CCR7-negative CD45RA+ TemRA cells. A remark on this clone: Its antigen is currently unknown.

Only in-frame clones appear in the TCRdb table, and some are missing; sequencing was by immunoSEQ multiplex PCR. This sample yields fewer than 130,000 clones, of which roughly 66% are seen a single time; 24% belongs to the top ten. The J gene is TRBJ2-5, the V gene TRBV15, with a tentative D call TRBD1 (6 bases). The DNA end is more similar to TRBJ2-7, so the J call may be wrong. The sequencing sample was made of memory CD8+ T cells sorted from blood. As to subset: CD45RO+ cells pooled with CCR7-negative TemRA cells. The TCR was taken from a woman aged 25 to 39 in good health. CDR3: CATSRDRQAYEQYF. Here the CDR3 DNA reads TGTGCCACCAGCAGGGACAGACAAGCCTACGAGCAGTACTTC.